These 2 T cell receptor beta chains were all obtained from the same sample, sequenced in a study of OX40 agonist ivuxolimab in advanced cancers. Clones were read by immunoSEQ multiplex PCR, and TCRdb kept only the in-frame ones, dropping some. The top ten clones hold 0.48% of a sample with 85,000 to 120,000 clones, around nine tenths of them seen once. Sequences were derived from CD4+ or CD8+ T cells sorted from blood, sampled in a trial of the OX40 agonist ivuxolimab. The source is an adult with an advanced solid tumor such as melanoma, head and neck, liver or kidney cancer.

The chain uses TRBV14 and TRBJ1-1; tentative D call: TRBD1 (6 bases). Germline V gene lookup returns CDR1 SGHDN and CDR2 FVKESK. This CDR3 has 14 amino acids. V dropped 1 base and J dropped 3 bases, with 9 bases sitting between them. The chain's CDR3 is CASSQAGAHTEAFF. Written as DNA, the CDR3 is TGTGCCAGCAGCCAAGCAGGGGCCCACACTGAAGCTTTCTTT.

The chain has TRBV6-6 and TRBJ1-3; a possible D gene is TRBD1 (5 bases). V lost 4 bases and J 0 bases, leaving 7 bases between the germline ends. Germline CDR1 MNHNY, CDR2 SVGAGI (reference sequence). This CDR3 is built from 14 residues. The CDR3 DNA reads as TGTGCCAGCAGTTCAGGGCTCTCTGGAAACACCATATATTTT. It codes for CASSSGLSGNTIYF.